This record covers a single T cell receptor (beta chain). Its antigen has not been determined. No qualities accompany the bases; no much larger clone lies one base away. This specimen comes from a study of T cell responses to AZD1222 COVID-19 vaccine (dated by TCRdb to the early 2020s). Notes on the research overall: TCR sequencing covered 230 or so trial participants: 200 to 210 given two doses of AZD1222 and 26 given two doses of MenACWY control vaccine. Trial participants were enrolled into age subgroups of 18-55, 56-69 and 70-plus years, which contained around 150, 28 and 57 TCR-sequenced participants, respectively.

According to the study, the label for this sample's time point signals: about 28 days (+/-7) after the second vaccine dose. AZD1222 recipients whose second dose came at about 4 weeks and those whose second dose came at about 12 weeks were combined into one group, since spike-specific TCR depth and breadth did not differ between the two schedules. Vaccinee samples were obtained from the UK trials COV001 and COV002, which included a single-blind randomized controlled phase 2/3 trial of AZD1222 (ChAdOx1 nCoV-19) in healthy adults. For TCRbeta chain sequencing, PBMC samples were collected from trial participants at day 0 and at day 28 after the second dose. The CDR3 regions of human TCRbeta chains were analyzed by immunosequencing. The paper's processing steps were these. TCRs in the repertoires were compared against a reference library of SARS-CoV-2-specific TCRs that had been generated with the MIRA antigen-specificity platform. Breadth was defined as the fraction of unique TCRs that were SARS-CoV-2-associated, and depth was defined as the fraction of total T cells that were SARS-CoV-2-associated. Each spike-specific TCR was assigned to its reactive spike region and to a CD4 or CD8 class using the MIRA data. Log10-transformed breadth and depth values were compared by one-way ANOVA with Sidak's multiple comparisons tests. TCRdb took over this immuneACCESS table, retaining in-frame rearrangements with V and J assigned. Such tables are incomplete; in checked studies, under half of the missing clones stem from an unresolved V gene, and the remainder is unexplained. That table gives V, J and clone size, and the DNA gave D and trimming. Here the sample has roughly 150,000 clones; 90% to 95% occur a single time. Over 4.5% of the sample comes from the top ten.

The CDR3 runs 13 residues from the cysteine to the phenylalanine. The entry retains the CDR3 DNA only, 39 bases that are in frame from base 1. Trimming costs V 2 bases and J 11 bases, and their ends lie 11 bases apart. As encoded in the germline V gene (reference sequence), CDR1 is SGHNT while CDR2 is YYREEE. On the study overall, not on this receptor specifically: CD4 TCRs associated with the vaccine covered the entire spike protein, and the dominant responses were in regions 160-218 and 743-854. Only a handful of AZD1222 recipients were SARS-CoV-2 seropositive at baseline, limiting conclusions about previously exposed vaccinees. Because no samples from the day 14 peak response were available, repertoires could be characterized only after the peak T cell response. Reportedly, almost half of the unique spike-specific TCRs recognized epitopes lying outside the regions that are mutated in the B.1.351 and B.1.1.7 variants. After two AZD1222 doses, both the breadth and the depth of spike-specific TCRs were significantly higher than at day 0 and than in MenACWY recipients. Most participants were white British and females outnumbered males, and the authors suggested that clonal diversity may have been underestimated. In the small 56-69-year group, the increase in depth fell short of significance, most likely because of low power.

This receptor chain uses TRBV5-4 and TRBJ1-6; the D gene identity is not certain. The sample here was peripheral blood, taken 28 days after the second AZD1222 dose. This TCR came from an adult who received the AZD1222 COVID-19 vaccine. The nucleotide sequence is TGTGCCAGCAGCTTTAATGGAATCCCACCCCTCCACTTT. This is translated as CASSFNGIPPLHF.